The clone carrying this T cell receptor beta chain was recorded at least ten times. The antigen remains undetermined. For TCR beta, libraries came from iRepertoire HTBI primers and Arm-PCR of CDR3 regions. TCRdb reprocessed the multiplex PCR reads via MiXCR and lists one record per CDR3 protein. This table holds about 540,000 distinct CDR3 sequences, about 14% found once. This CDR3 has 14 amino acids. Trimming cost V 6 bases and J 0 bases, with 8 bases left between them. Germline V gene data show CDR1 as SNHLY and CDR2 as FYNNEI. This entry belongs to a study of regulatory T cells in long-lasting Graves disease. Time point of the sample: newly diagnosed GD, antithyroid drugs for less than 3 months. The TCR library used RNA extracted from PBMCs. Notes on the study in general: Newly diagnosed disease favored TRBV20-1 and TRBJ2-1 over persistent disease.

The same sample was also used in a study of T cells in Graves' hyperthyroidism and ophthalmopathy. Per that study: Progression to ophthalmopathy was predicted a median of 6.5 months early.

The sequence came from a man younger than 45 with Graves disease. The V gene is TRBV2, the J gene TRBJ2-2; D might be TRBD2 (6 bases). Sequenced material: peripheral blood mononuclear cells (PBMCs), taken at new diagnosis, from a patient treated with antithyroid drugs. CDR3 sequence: CASREGTNTGELFF. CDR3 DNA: TGTGCCAGCAGGGAGGGAACGAACACCGGGGAGCTGTTTTTT.